This T cell receptor beta chain was obtained from a study of T cells in tuberculosis. Study-level background: CD1B tetramers identified T cells specific for mycobacterial lipid GMM.

After thawing and overnight rest, PBMC were stained with GMM-loaded CD1B tetramer, viability dye and anti-CD3 for sorting. The CD1B tetramers carried C32 glucose monomycolate purified from Rhodococcus equi. Tetramer-sorted PBMC had been CD14 monocyte-depleted before freezing. From each donor, some 90,000 tetramer-negative cells were sorted. This clone was observed a handful of times. The CDR3 loop spans 15 amino acids. Per the germline V gene, CDR1 is LNHDA and CDR2 is SQIVND (reference sequence). The V gene end was trimmed by 10 bases and the J gene end by 3 bases; junction bases not matched to a gene: 11. Chain pairing is unknown; alpha and beta were sequenced separately. Here immunoSEQ multiplex PCR was the method, and the copy in TCRdb shows in-frame clones only, minus some. The sample includes about 54,000 clones, roughly 87% of them seen just once.

The origin of this receptor is an adult woman with latent tuberculosis. The chain joins TRBV19 to TRBJ1-4, with 7 positions matching TRBD1. Sequenced input: CD1b-GMM tetramer-negative cells sorted from PBMCs. The CDR3 DNA reads TGTGCCACTACGAACAGGGGAAGAGCTAATGAAAAACTGTTTTTT. It yields the protein CATTNRGRANEKLFF. Based on the CDR3 plus reference TRBV19 and TRBJ1-4, the full variable domain is DGGITQSPKYLFRKEGQNVTLSCEQNLNHDAMYWYRQDPGQGLRLIYYSQIVNDFQKGDIAEGYSVSREKKESFPLTVTSAQKNPTAFYLCATTNRGRANEKLFFGSGTQLSVL.